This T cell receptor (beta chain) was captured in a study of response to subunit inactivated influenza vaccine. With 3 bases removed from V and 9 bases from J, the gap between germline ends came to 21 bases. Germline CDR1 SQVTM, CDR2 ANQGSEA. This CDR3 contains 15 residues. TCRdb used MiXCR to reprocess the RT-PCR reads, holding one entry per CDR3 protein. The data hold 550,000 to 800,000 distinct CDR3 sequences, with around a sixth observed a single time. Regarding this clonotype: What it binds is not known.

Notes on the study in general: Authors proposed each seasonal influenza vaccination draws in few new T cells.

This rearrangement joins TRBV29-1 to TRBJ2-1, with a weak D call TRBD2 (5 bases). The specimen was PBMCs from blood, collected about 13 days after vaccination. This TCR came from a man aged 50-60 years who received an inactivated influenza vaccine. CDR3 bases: TGCAGCGTTGACTCCAGGAGGTCGTCGAATCCTGAGCAGTTCTTC. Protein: CSVDSRRSSNPEQFF.